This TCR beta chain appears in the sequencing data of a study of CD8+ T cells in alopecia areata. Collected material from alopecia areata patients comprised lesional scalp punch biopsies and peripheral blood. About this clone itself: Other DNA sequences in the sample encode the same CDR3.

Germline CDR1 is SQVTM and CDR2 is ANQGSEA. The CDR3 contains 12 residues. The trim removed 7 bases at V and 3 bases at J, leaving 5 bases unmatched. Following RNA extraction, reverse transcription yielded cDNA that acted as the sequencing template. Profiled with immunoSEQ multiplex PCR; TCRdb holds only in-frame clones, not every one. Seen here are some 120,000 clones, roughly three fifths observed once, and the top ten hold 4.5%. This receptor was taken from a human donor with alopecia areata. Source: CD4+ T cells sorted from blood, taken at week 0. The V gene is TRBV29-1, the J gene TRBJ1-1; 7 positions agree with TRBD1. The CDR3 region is CSARTGDTEAFF. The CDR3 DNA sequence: TGCAGCGCACGGACAGGAGACACTGAAGCTTTCTTT.